A selection of T cell receptor beta chains follows, all from one sample in a study of immune evolution from preneoplasia to lung adenocarcinoma. The protocol was immunoSEQ multiplex PCR, while the TCRdb copy is restricted to in-frame clones and leaves out a portion. The data hold over 3,500 clones, with around 85% observed a single time. Input material: FFPE invasive lung adenocarcinoma tissue. These TCRs come from a person aged 45 to 59 with lung adenocarcinoma. Each CDR3 is given with its conserved first and last residue. Each record gives: CDR3 length, J gene, V gene, clone size, D gene, CDR3 protein. The D gene is left open where the match is weak. Size values are once, few and many counts, or a class for expanded clones, and some rows have none.

11,TRBJ1-2,TRBV10-3,few,NA,CAISVRGVRTF
16,TRBJ1-1,TRBV5-4,once,TRBD1,CASSLEGRGSNTEAFF
11,TRBJ1-1,TRBV11-2,NA,NA,CASSPGAEAFF
14,TRBJ1-2,TRBV7-9,NA,TRBD1,CASSRGQGEIYDTF
18,TRBJ2-1,TRBV5-1,NA,TRBD2,CASTLGGTSGGLYNEQFF
13,TRBJ1-1,TRBV10-3,NA,NA,CAIKQGENTEAFF
11,TRBJ2-5,TRBV7-9,NA,NA,CASSEGETQYF
15,TRBJ1-2,TRBV2,few,TRBD1,CASSHTRGDSYGYTF
15,TRBJ2-3,TRBV5-6,NA,TRBD1,CASSSKGQGTDTQYF
15,TRBJ1-2,TRBV7-2,NA,NA,CASSLFKGQNYGYTF
13,TRBJ1-6,TRBV27,NA,NA,CASQRTGNSPLHF
13,TRBJ2-7,TRBV30,NA,TRBD1,CAWSVSQGMWQYF
12,TRBJ1-6,TRBV30,NA,NA,CAWSSPGSPLHF
13,TRBJ2-7,TRBV7-8,NA,NA,CASSFGGSGEQYF
13,TRBJ1-2,TRBV7-9,NA,TRBD1,CASSPTGTAGYTF
12,TRBJ1-2,TRBV7-9,NA,NA,CASSTNYYGYTF
14,TRBJ1-3,TRBV2,NA,NA,CASSRGSSGNTIYF